This T cell receptor (beta chain) was profiled in a study of CD8 T cells in Susac syndrome. General study findings and limits: Clonal expansion was not seen in any Susac syndrome CD4+ T cell repertoire.

In regard to this clonotype: Antigen unknown.

Random hexamers served to reverse transcribe roughly 0.5 to 1 ug RNA. Amplification of the TCR beta CDR3 was carried out by immunoSEQ multiplex PCR, which spanned a total of 54 Vbeta and 13 Jbeta segments. A single record per CDR3 protein comes from TCRdb applying MiXCR to the immunoSEQ multiplex PCR reads. Of about 150,000 distinct CDR3 sequences in the sample, approximately 96% were seen once. The TCR sequence derives from a human donor with Susac syndrome. Sequences were obtained from CD4+ T cells from PBMCs.

The CDR3 loop reads CASMGGKTQYF. In DNA form, the CDR3 reads TGTGCCAGCATGGGGGGGAAGACCCAGTACTTC. The V gene is TRBV27, the J gene TRBJ2-5; TRBD2 agrees at 7 bases. The CDR3 is made up of 11 amino acids. Germline values: CDR1 MNHEY, CDR2 SMNVEV (reference sequence). The V and J ends lost 7 bases and 6 bases, in that order; junction bases with no gene match: 2.